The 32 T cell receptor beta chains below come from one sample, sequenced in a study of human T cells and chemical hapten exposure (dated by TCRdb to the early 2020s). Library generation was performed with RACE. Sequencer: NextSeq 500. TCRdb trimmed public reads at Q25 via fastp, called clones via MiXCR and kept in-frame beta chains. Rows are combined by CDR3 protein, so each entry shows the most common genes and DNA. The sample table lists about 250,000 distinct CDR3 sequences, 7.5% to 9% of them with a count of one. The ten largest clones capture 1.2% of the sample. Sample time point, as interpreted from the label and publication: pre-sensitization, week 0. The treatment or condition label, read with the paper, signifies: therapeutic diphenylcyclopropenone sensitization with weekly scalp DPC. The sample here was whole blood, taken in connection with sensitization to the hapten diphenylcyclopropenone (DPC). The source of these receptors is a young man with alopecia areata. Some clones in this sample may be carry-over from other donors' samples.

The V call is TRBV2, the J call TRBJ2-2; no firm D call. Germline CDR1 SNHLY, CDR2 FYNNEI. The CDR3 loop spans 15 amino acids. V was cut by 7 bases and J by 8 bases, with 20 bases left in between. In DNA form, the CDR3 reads TGTGCCAGCACCCCGGACCCGTCCAGAACGGGGGAGCTGTTTTTT. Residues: CASTPDPSRTGELFF.

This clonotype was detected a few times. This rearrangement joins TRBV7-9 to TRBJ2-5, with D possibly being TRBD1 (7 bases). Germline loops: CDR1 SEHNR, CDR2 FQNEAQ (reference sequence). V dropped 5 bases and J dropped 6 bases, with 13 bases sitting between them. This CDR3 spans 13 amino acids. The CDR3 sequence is CASSLTGRQTQYF. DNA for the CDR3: TGTGCCAGCAGCCTGACAGGGAGGCAGACCCAGTACTTC.

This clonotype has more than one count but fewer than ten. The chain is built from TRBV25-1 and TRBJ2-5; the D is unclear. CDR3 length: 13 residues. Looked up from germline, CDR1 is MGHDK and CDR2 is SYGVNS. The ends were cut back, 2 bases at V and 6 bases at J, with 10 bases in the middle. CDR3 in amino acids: CASSEGSRKTQYF. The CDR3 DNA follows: TGTGCCAGCAGTGAAGGCTCAAGAAAGACCCAGTACTTC.

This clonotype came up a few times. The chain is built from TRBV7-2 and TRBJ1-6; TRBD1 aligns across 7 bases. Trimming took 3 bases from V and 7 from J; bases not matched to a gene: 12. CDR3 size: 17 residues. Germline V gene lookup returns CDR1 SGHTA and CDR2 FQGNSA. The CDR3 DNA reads TGTGCCAGCAGCTTTTCGCCGCCGGGACAGCTGAATTCACCCCTCCACTTT. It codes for CASSFSPPGQLNSPLHF.

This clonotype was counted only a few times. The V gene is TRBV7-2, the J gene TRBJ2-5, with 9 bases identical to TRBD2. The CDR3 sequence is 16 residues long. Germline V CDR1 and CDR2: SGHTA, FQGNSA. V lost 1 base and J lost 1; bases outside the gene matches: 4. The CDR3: CASSLGRGGGQETQYF. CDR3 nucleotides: TGTGCCAGCAGCTTAGGGCGGGGGGGCGGCCAAGAGACCCAGTACTTC.

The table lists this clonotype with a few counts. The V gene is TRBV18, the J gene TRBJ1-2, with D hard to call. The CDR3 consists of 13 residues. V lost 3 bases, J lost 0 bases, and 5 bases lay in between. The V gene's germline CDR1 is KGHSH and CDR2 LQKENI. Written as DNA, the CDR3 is TGTGCCAGCTCACCTCCGGCTAACTATGGCTACACCTTC. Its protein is CASSPPANYGYTF. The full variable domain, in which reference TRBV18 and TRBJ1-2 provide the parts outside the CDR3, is NAGVMQNPRHLVRRRGQEARLRCSPMKGHSHVYWYRQLPEEGLKFMVYLQKENIIDESGMPKERFSAEFPKEGPSILRIQQVVRGDSAAYFCASSPPANYGYTFGSGTRLTVV.

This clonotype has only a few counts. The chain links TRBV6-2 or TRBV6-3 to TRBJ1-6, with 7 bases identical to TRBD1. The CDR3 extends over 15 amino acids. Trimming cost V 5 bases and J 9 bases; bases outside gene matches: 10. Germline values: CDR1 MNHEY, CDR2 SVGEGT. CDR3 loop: CASSPGQIFFSPLHF. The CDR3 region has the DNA TGTGCCAGCAGTCCGGGACAGATTTTTTTTTCACCCCTCCACTTT.

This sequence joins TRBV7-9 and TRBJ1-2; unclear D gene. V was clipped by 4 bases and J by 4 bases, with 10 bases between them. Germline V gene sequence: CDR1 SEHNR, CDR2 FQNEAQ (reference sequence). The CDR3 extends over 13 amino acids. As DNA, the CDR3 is TGTGCCAGCAGCTCCCGGGCCCTCTATGGCTACACCTTC. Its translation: CASSSRALYGYTF.

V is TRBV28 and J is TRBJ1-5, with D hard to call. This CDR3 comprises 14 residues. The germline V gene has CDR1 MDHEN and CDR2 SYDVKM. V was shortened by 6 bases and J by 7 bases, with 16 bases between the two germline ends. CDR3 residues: CASRPRQGGQPQHF. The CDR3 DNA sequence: TGTGCCAGCAGACCCCGACAAGGAGGCCAGCCCCAGCATTTT.

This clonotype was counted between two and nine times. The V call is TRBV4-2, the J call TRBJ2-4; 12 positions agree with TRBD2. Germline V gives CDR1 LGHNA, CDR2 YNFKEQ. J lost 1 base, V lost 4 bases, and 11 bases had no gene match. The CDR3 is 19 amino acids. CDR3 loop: CASSLTGLAGQGAKNIQYF. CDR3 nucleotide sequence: TGTGCCAGCAGCCTAACCGGACTAGCGGGGCAAGGGGCCAAAAACATTCAGTACTTC.

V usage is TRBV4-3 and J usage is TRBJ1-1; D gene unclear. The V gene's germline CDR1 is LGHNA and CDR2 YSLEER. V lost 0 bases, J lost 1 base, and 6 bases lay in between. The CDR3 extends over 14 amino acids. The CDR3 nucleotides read TGCGCCAGCAGCCAAGATTTCAGGAACACTGAAGCTTTCTTT. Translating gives CASSQDFRNTEAFF.

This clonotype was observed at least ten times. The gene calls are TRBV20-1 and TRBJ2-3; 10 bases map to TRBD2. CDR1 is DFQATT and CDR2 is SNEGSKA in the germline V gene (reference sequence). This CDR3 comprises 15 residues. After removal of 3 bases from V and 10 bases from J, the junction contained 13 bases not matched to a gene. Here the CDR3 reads CSASVPAGGLQPQYF. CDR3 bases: TGCAGTGCTAGTGTCCCAGCGGGGGGGCTCCAGCCGCAGTATTTT.

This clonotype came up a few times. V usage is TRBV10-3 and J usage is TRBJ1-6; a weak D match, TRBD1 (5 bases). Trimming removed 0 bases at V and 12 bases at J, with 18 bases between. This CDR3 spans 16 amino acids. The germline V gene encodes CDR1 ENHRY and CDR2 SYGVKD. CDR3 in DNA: TGTGCCATCAGTGAGTCCGGGACCCTGCGTGGGTTACCCCTCCACTTT. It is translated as CAISESGTLRGLPLHF.

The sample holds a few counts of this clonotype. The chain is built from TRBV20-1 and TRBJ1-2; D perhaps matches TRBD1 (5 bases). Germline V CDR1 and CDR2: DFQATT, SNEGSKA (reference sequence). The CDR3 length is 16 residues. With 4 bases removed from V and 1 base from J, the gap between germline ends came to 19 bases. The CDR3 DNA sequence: TGCAGTGCTAACACCGGGACGCTTTATTATAACTATGGCTACACCTTC. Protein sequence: CSANTGTLYYNYGYTF.

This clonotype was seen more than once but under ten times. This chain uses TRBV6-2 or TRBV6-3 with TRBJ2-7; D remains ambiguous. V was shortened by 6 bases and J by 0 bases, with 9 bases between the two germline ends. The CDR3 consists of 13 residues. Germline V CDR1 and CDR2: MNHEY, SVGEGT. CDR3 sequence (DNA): TGTGCCAGCAGGAAGGCACTCTCCTACGAGCAGTACTTC. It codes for CASRKALSYEQYF.

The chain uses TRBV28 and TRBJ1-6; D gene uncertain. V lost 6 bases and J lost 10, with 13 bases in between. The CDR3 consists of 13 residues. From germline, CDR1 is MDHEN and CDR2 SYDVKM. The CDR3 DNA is TGTGCCAGCAGCCTGGAAGGAGGCTCACCCCTCCACTTT. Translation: CASSLEGGSPLHF. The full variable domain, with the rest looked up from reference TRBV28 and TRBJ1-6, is DVKVTQSSRYLVKRTGEKVFLECVQDMDHENMFWYRQDPGLGLRLIYFSYDVKMKEKGDIPEGYSVSREKKERFSLILESASTNQTSMYLCASSLEGGSPLHFGNGTRLTVT.

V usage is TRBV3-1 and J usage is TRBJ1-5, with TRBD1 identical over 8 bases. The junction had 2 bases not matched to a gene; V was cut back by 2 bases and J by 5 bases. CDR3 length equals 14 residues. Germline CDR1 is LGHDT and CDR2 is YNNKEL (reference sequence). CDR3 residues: CASSQQTGDQPQHF. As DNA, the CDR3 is TGTGCCAGCAGCCAACAGACAGGGGATCAGCCCCAGCATTTT.

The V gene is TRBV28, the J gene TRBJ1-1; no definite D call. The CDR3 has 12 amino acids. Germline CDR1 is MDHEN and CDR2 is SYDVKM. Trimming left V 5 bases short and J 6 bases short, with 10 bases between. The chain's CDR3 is CASSTNGAEAFF. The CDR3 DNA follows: TGTGCCAGCAGTACAAATGGGGCTGAAGCTTTCTTT.

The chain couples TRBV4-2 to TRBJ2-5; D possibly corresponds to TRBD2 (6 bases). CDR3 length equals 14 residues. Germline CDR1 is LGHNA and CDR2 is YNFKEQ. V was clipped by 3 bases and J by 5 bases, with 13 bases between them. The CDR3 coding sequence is TGTGCCAGCAGCCAGGCCGGGACTCCGGAGACCCAGTACTTC. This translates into CASSQAGTPETQYF.

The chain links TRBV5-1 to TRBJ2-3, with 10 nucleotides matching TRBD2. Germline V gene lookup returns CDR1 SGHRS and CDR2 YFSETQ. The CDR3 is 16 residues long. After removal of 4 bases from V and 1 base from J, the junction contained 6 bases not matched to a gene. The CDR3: CASSTSGTSGTDTQYF. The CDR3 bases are TGCGCCAGCAGCACCTCCGGGACTAGCGGCACAGATACGCAGTATTTT.

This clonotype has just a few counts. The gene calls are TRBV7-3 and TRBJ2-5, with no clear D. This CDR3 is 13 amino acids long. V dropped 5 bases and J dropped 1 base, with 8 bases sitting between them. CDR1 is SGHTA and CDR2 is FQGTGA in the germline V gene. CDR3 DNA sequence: TGTGCCAGCAGCAGAGTAATCCAAGAGACCCAGTACTTC. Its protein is CASSRVIQETQYF.

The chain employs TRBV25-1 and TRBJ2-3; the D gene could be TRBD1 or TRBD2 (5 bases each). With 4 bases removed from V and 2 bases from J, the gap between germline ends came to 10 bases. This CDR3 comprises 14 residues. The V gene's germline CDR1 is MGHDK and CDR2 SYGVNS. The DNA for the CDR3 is TGTGCCAGCAGTGCCAGGGACGACACAGATACGCAGTATTTT. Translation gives CASSARDDTDTQYF. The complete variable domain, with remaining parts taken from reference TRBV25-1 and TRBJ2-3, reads EADIYQTPRYLVIGTGKKITLECSQTMGHDKMYWYQQDPGMELHLIHYSYGVNSTEKGDLSSESTVSRIRTEHFPLTLESARPSHTSQYLCASSARDDTDTQYFGPGTRLTVL.

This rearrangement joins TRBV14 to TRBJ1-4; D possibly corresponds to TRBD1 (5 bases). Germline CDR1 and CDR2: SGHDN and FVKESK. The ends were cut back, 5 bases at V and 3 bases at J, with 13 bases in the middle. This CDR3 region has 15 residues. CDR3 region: CASSSLDSSNEKLFF. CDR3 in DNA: TGTGCCAGCAGCTCGCTAGACAGTTCTAATGAAAAACTGTTTTTT.

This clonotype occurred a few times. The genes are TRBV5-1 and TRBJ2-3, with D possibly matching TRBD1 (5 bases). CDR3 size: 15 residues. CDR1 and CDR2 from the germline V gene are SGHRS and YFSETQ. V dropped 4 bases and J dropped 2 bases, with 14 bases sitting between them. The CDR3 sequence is CASSGQYSSTDTQYF. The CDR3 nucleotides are TGCGCCAGCAGCGGACAATACTCCTCCACAGATACGCAGTATTTT.

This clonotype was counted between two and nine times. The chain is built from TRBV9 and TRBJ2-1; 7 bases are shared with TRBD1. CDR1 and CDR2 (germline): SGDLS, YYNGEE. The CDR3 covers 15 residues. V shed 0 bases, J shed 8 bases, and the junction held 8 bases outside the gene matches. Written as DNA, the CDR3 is TGTGCCAGCAGCGTAGGAGAACAGGGGATCCATGAGCAGTTCTTC. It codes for CASSVGEQGIHEQFF.

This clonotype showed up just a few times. The CDR3: CSARRLAGARYNEQFF. CDR3 sequence (DNA): TGCAGTGCGAGAAGACTAGCGGGGGCCCGCTACAATGAGCAGTTCTTC. The chain is built from TRBV20-1 and TRBJ2-1; 12 bases are a match to TRBD2. Germline CDR1 and CDR2: DFQATT and SNEGSKA (reference sequence). The CDR3 covers 16 residues. V dropped 6 bases and J dropped 3; count of bases not matched to a gene: 9.

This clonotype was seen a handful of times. CDR3 DNA: TGTGCCAGCAGCGCTGAAGGAGAAAGCAATCAGCCCCAGCATTTT. It yields the protein CASSAEGESNQPQHF. V and J are TRBV9 and TRBJ1-5; no clear D gene. The V end lost 3 bases, the J end lost 1 base, and 11 bases lay between the germline ends. Germline V gene lookup returns CDR1 SGDLS and CDR2 YYNGEE. There are 15 residues in the CDR3.

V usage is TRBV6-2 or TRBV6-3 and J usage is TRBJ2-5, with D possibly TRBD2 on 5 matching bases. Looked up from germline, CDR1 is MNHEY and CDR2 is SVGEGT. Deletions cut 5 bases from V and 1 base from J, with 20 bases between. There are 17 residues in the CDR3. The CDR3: CASSPGRVLVSQETQYF. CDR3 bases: TGTGCCAGCAGTCCGGGAAGGGTATTGGTGAGCCAAGAGACCCAGTACTTC.

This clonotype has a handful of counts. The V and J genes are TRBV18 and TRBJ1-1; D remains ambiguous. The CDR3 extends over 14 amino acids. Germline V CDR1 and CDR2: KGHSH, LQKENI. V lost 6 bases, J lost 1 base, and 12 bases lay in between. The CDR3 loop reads CASSQTRKNTEAFF. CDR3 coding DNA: TGTGCCAGCTCCCAAACTCGGAAGAACACTGAAGCTTTCTTT.

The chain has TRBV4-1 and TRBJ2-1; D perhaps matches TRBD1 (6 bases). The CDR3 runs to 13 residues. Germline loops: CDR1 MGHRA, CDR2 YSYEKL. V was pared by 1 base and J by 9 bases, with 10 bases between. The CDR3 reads CASSQVGGSEQFF. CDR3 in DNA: TGCGCCAGCAGCCAAGTAGGGGGTAGTGAGCAGTTCTTC.

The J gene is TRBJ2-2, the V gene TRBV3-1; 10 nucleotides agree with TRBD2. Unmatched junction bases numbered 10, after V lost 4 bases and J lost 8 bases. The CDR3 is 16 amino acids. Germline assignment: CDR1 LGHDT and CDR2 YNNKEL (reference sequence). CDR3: CASSRRTSGVSGELFF. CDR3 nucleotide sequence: TGTGCCAGCAGCCGAAGGACTAGCGGTGTGTCGGGGGAGCTGTTTTTT.

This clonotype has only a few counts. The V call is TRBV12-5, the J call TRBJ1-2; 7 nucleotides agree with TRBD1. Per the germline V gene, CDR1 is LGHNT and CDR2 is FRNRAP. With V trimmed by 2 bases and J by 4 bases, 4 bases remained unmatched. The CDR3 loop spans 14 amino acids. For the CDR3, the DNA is TGTGCTAGTGGTTTGCCAACAGGGGTCTATGGCTACACCTTC. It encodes CASGLPTGVYGYTF.